A single sample gave rise to the 8 T cell receptor beta chains below, sequenced in a study of shared clonotypes between healthy human individuals. The repertoire was sequenced with immunoSEQ multiplex PCR; TCRdb's copy has only in-frame clones and lacks some. The sample yields more than 2,000,000 clones, roughly nine tenths seen once. Sequenced material: naive CD4+ T cells sorted from blood. Subset indicated: CD45RA+ positively selected. These receptors were collected from a man between 18 and 35 years old in good health.

This sequence joins TRBV19 and TRBJ1-2; 7 bases line up with TRBD1. CDR1 is LNHDA, CDR2 SQIVND, per germline (reference sequence). CDR3 length: 16 residues. V shed 7 bases, J shed 6 bases, and the junction held 17 bases outside the gene matches. As DNA, the CDR3 is TGTGCCAGTAATCACCCACGGGGACAGACGACCCATGGCTACACCTTC. Its translation: CASNHPRGQTTHGYTF.

V usage is TRBV6-1 and J usage is TRBJ2-5; the match to TRBD1 covers 7 bases. The CDR3 covers 18 residues. J lost 4 bases, V lost 0 bases, and 14 bases had no gene match. The germline CDR1 and CDR2 sequences are MNHNS and SASEGT. CDR3 DNA: TGTGCCAGCAGTGAAGCGCTTAAATCCCAGGGGGAGAGAGAGACCCAGTACTTC. Protein: CASSEALKSQGERETQYF.

A remark on this clone: The sample holds other DNA sequences that translate to the same CDR3. This chain connects TRBV7-2 to TRBJ2-7, with TRBD1 matching 11 bases. Unmatched junction bases numbered 4, after V lost 5 bases and J lost 4 bases. Germline assignment: CDR1 SGHTA and CDR2 FQGNSA. The CDR3 extends over 14 amino acids. CDR3 sequence reads: CASSAGQGAYEQYF. In DNA, the CDR3 is TGTGCCAGCAGCGCCGGACAGGGGGCTTACGAGCAGTACTTC. Based on the CDR3 plus reference TRBV7-2 and TRBJ2-7, the full variable domain is GAGVSQSPSNKVTEKGKDVELRCDPISGHTALYWYRQSLGQGLEFLIYFQGNSAPDKSGLPSDRFSAERTGGSVSTLTIQRTQQEDSAVYLCASSAGQGAYEQYFGPGTRLTVT.

The rearrangement uses TRBV19 and TRBJ1-5; D may be TRBD1 (6 bases). V gave up 6 bases and J gave up 3 bases, with 24 bases separating them. The CDR3 has 18 residues. Germline values: CDR1 LNHDA, CDR2 SQIVND (reference sequence). In nucleotides, the CDR3 is TGTGCCAGTAGGACCCACTCAGGGGTTAAATCAAACAATCAGCCCCAGCATTTT. It yields the protein CASRTHSGVKSNNQPQHF.

J is TRBJ2-1 and V is TRBV7-9, with 8 bases lining up with TRBD2. V lost 7 bases to trimming and J lost 9 bases; unmatched junction nucleotides: 17. Per germline, CDR1 SEHNR and CDR2 FQNEAQ (reference sequence). This CDR3 has 16 residues. The CDR3 bases are TGTGCCAGCACCCCGAGGGTAGCGGGAATGGGTGGTGAGCAGTTCTTC. It specifies CASTPRVAGMGGEQFF.

The gene calls are TRBV30 and TRBJ1-4; D call uncertain. Looked up from germline, CDR1 is GTSNPN and CDR2 is SVGIG (reference sequence). The V end was cut by 4 bases, the J end by 10 bases, with 16 bases between. This CDR3 has 13 residues. CDR3 region: CAWKLPPSGKLFF. CDR3 nucleotide sequence: TGTGCCTGGAAGCTTCCCCCCTCAGGAAAACTGTTTTTT.

This chain links TRBV6-1 with TRBJ2-3; 14 positions match TRBD2. The V gene's germline CDR1 is MNHNS and CDR2 SASEGT. J gave up 4 bases and V 1 base, and 4 bases lay outside the gene matches. The CDR3 extends over 17 amino acids. The CDR3 bases are TGTGCCAGCAGTGAAGGACTAGCGGGGGGGCGTGCAGATACGCAGTATTTT. Its translation: CASSEGLAGGRADTQYF.

This chain uses TRBV4-2 with TRBJ1-2; D is perhaps TRBD1 (5 bases). V lost 0 bases and J 1 base, leaving 9 bases between the germline ends. The germline CDR1 and CDR2 sequences are LGHNA and YNFKEQ. CDR3 size: 15 residues. The CDR3 sequence is CASSQEGGFNYGYTF. The CDR3 DNA reads as TGTGCCAGCAGCCAAGAGGGGGGGTTTAACTATGGCTACACCTTC.